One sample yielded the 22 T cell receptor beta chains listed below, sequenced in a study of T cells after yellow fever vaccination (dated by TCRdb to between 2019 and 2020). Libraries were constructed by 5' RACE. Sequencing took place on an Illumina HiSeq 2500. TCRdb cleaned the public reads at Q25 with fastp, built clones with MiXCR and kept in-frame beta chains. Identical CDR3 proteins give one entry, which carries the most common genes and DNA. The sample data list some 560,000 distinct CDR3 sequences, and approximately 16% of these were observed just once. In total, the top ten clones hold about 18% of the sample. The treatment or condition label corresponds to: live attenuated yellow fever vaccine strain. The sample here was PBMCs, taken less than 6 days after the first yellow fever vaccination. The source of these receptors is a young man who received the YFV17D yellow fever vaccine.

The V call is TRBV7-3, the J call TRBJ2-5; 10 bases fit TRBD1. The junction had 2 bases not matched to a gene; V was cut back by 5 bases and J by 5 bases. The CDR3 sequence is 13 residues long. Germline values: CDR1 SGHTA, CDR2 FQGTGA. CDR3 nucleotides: TGTGCCAGCAGCGGGGACAGGGGCGAGACCCAGTACTTC. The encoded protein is CASSGDRGETQYF.

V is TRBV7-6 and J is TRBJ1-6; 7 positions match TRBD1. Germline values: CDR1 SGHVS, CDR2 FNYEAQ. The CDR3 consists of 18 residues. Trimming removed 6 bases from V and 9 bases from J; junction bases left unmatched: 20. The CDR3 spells CASSPTPGQILSGSPLHF. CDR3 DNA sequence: TGTGCCAGCAGTCCTACCCCGGGACAGATTCTATCGGGTTCACCCCTCCACTTT.

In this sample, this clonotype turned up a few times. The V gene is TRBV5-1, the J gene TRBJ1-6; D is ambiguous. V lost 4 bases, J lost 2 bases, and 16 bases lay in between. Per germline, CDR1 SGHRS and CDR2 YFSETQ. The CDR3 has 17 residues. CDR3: CASSNREELTYNSPLHF. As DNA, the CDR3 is TGCGCCAGCAGCAACCGTGAGGAATTGACCTATAATTCACCCCTCCACTTT.

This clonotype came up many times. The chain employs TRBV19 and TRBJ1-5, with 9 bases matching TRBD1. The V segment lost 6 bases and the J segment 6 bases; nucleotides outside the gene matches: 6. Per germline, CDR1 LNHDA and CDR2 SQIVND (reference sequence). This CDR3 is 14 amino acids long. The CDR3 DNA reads TGTGCCAGTAGCCCGACAGGGGGACGTCAGCCCCAGCATTTT. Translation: CASSPTGGRQPQHF.

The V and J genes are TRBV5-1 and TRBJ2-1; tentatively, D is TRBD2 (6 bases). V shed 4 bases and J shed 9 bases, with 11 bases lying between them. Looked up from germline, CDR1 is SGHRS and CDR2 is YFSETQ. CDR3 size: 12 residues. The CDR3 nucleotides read TGCGCCAGCAGCAGGGACTGGGGTGAGCAGTTCTTC. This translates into CASSRDWGEQFF.

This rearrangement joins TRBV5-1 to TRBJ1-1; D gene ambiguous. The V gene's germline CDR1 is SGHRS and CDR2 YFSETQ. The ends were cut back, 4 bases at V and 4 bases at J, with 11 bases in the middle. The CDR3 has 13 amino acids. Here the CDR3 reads CASSSQSGTEAFF. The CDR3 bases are TGCGCCAGCAGCAGCCAGTCCGGCACTGAAGCTTTCTTT.

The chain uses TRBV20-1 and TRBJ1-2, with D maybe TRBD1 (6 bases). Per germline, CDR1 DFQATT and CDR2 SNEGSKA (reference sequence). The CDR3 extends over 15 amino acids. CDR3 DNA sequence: TGCAGCAGCGACAAGGGGGATTTCACTAACTATGGCTACACCTTC. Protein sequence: CSSDKGDFTNYGYTF.

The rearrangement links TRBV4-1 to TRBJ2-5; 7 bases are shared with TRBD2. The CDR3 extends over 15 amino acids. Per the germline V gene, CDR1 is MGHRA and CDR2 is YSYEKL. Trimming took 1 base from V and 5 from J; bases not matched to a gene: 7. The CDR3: CASSQVASGGETQYF. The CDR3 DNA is TGCGCCAGCAGCCAAGTAGCTAGCGGAGGGGAGACCCAGTACTTC.

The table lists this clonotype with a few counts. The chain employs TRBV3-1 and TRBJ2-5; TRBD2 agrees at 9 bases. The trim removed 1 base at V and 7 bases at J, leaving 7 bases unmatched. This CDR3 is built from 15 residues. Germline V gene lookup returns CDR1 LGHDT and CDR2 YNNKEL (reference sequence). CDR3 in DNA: TGTGCCAGCAGCCAAGTAGGTAGCGGGGGACGGACCCAGTACTTC. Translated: CASSQVGSGGRTQYF.

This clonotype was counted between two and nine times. CDR3 coding DNA: TGTGCCATCAGTGAGACTCTGAGCTCTGGAAACACCATATATTTT. Translated: CAISETLSSGNTIYF. The chain links TRBV10-3 to TRBJ1-3; D remains ambiguous. This CDR3 has 15 residues. Trimming pared 2 bases from V and 0 bases from J, leaving 8 bases between. Germline CDR1 is ENHRY and CDR2 is SYGVKD.

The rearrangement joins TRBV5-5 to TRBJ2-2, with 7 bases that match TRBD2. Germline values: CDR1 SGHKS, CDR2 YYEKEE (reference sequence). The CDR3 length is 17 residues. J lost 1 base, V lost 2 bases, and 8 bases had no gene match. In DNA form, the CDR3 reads TGTGCCAGCAGCTTTGCGGGGGACCCATTGAACACCGGGGAGCTGTTTTTT. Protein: CASSFAGDPLNTGELFF.

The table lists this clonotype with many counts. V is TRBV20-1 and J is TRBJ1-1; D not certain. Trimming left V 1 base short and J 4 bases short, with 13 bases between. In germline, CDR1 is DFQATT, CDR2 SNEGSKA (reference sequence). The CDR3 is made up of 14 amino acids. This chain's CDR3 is CSARVSMGSTEAFF. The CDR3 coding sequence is TGCAGTGCTAGAGTCTCCATGGGGAGCACTGAAGCTTTCTTT.

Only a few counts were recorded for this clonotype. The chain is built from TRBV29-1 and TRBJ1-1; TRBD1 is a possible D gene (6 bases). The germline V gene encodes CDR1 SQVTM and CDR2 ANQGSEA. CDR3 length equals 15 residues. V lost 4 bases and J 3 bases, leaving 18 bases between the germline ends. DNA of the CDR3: TGCAGCGTTGGCCCCAGGGGAACCCAGGACACTGAAGCTTTCTTT. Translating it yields CSVGPRGTQDTEAFF.

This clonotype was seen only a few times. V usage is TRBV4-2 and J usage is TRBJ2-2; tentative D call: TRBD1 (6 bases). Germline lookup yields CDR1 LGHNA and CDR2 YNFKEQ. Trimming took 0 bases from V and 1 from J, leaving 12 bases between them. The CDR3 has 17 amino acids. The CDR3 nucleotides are TGTGCCAGCAGCCAAGATCAGGGGACGGGGAACACCGGGGAGCTGTTTTTT. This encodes CASSQDQGTGNTGELFF.

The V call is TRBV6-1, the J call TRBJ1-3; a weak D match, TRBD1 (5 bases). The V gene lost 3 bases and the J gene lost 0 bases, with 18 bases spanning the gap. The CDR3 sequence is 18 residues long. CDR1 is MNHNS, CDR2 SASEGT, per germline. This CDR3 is CASSEGRLGHYSGNTIYF. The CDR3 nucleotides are TGTGCCAGCAGTGAGGGACGCCTGGGGCATTACTCTGGAAACACCATATATTTT.

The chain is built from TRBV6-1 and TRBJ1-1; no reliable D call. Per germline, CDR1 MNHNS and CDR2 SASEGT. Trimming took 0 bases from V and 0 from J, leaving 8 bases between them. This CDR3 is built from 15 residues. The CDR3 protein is CASSEAHGMNTEAFF. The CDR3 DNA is TGTGCCAGCAGTGAAGCGCACGGAATGAACACTGAAGCTTTCTTT.

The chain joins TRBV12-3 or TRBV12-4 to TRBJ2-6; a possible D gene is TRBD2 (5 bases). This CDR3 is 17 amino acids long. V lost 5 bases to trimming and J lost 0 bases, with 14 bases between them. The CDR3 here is CASSNRLFNSGANVLTF. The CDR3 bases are TGTGCCAGCAGTAACAGACTATTTAACTCTGGGGCCAACGTCCTGACTTTC.

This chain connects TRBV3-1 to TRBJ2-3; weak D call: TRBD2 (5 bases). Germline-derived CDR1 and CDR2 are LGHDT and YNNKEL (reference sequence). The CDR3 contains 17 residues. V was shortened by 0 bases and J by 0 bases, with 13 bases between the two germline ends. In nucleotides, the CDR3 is TGTGCCAGCAGCCAAGATAGATCGGGGTTTAGCACAGATACGCAGTATTTT. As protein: CASSQDRSGFSTDTQYF.

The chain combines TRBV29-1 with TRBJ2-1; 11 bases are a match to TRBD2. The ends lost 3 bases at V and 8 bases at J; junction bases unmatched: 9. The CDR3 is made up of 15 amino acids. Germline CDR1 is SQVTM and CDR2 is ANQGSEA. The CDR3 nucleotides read TGCAGCGTTGAGTCTCTAGCGGGGGGTCTCGATGAGCAGTTCTTC. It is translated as CSVESLAGGLDEQFF.

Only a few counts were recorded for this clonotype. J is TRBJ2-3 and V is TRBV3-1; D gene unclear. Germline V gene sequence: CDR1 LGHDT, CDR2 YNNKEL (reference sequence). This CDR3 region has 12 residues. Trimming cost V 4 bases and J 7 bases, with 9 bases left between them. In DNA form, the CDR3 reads TGTGCCAGCAGCCTGTCCCGAAATACGCAGTATTTT. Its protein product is CASSLSRNTQYF.

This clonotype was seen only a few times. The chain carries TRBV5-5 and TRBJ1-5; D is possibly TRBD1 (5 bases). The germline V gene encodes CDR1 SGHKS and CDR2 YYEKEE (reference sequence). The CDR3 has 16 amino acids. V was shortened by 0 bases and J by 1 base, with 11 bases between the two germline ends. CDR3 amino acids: CASSLVGALSNQPQHF. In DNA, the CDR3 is TGTGCCAGCAGCTTGGTCGGGGCCTTGAGCAATCAGCCCCAGCATTTT.

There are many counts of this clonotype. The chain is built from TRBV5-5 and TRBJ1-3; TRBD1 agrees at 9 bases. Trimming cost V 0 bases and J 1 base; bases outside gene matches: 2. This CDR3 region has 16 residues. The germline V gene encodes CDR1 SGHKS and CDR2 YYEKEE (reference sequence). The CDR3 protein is CASSLGDRASGNTIYF. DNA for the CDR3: TGTGCCAGCAGCTTGGGGGACAGGGCTTCTGGAAACACCATATATTTT.